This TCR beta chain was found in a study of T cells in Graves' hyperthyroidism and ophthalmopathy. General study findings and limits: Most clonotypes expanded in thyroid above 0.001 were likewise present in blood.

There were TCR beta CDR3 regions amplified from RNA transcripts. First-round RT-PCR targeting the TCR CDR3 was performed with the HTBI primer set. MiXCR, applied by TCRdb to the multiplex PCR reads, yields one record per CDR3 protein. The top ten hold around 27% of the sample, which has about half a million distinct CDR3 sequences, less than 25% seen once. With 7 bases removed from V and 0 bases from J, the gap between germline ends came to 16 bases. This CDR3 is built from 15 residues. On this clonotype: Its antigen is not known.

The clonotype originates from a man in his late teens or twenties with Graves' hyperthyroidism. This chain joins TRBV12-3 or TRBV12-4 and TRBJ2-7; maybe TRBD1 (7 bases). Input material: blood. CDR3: CASTQGGKSSYEQYF. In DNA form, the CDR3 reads TGTGCCAGCACCCAGGGGGGAAAAAGCTCCTACGAGCAGTACTTC.